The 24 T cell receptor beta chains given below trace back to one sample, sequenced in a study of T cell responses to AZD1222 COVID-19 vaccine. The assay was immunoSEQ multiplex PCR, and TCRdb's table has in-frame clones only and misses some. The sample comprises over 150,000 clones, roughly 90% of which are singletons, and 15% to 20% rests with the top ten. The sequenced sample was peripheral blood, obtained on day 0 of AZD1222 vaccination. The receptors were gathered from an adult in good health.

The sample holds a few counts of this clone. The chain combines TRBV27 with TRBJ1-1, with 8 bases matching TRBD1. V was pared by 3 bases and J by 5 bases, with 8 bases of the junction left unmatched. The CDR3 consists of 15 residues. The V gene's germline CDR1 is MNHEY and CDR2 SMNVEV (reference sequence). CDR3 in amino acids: CASSLRGTGVTEAFF. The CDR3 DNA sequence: TGTGCCAGCAGTTTGCGGGGGACAGGAGTGACTGAAGCTTTCTTT.

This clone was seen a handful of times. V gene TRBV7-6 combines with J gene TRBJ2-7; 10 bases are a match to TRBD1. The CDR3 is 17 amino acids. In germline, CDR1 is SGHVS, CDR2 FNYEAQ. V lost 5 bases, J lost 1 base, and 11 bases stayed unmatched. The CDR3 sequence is CASSAGTGVGISYEQYF. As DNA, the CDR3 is TGTGCCAGCAGCGCCGGGACAGGGGTGGGGATTTCCTACGAGCAGTACTTC.

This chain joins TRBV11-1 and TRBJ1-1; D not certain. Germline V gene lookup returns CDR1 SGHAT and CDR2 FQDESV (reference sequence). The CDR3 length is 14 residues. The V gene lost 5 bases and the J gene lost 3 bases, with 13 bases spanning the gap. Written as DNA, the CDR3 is TGTGCCAGCAGCGCCCATGGTCCACACACTGAAGCTTTCTTT. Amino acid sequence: CASSAHGPHTEAFF.

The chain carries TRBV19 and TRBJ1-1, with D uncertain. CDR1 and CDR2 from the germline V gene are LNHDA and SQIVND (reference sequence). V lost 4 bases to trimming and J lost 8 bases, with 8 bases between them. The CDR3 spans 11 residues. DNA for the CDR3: TGTGCCAGTAGTAGACTCACAGAAGCTTTCTTT. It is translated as CASSRLTEAFF. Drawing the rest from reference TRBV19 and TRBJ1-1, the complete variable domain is DGGITQSPKYLFRKEGQNVTLSCEQNLNHDAMYWYRQDPGQGLRLIYYSQIVNDFQKGDIAEGYSVSREKKESFPLTVTSAQKNPTAFYLCASSRLTEAFFGQGTRLTVV.

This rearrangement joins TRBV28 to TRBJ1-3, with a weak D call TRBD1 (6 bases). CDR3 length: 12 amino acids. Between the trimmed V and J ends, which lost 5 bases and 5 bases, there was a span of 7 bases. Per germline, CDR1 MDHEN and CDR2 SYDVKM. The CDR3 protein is CASSQGRNTIYF. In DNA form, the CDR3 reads TGTGCCAGCAGTCAGGGGAGAAACACCATATATTTT.

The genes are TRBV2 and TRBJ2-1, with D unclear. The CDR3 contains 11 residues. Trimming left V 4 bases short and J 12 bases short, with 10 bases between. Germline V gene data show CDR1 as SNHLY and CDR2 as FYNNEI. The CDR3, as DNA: TGTGCCAGCAGTGCACGATATGGGCAGTTCTTC. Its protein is CASSARYGQFF.

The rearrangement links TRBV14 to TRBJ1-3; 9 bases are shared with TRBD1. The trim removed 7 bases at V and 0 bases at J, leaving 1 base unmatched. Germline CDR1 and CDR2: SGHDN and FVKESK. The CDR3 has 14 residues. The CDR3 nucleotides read TGTGCCAGCAAGACAGGGGGCTCTGGAAACACCATATATTTT. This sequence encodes CASKTGGSGNTIYF.

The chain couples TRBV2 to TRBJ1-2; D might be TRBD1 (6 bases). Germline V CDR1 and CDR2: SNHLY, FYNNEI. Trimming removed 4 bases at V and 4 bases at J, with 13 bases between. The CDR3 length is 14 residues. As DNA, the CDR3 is TGTGCCAGCAGTGCCCGAGGGGGGGCCTATGGCTACACCTTC. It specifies CASSARGGAYGYTF.

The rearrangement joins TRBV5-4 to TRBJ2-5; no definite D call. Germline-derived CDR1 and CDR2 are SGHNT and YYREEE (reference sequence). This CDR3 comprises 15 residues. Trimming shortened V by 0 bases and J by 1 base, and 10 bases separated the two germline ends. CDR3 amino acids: CASSLDMGFQETQYF. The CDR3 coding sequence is TGTGCCAGCAGCTTGGATATGGGGTTCCAAGAGACCCAGTACTTC.

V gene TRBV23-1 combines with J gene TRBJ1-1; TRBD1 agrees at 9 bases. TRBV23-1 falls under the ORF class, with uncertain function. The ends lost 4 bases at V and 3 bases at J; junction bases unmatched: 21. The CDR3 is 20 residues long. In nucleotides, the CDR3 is TGCGCCAGCAGTCCTGGTTTTGTGGGGACAGGGAGGCTTAGCGACACTGAAGCTTTCTTT. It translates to CASSPGFVGTGRLSDTEAFF.

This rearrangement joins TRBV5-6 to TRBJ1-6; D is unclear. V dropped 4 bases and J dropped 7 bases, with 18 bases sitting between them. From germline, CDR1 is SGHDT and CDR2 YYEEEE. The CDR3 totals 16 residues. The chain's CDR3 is CASSPVNGLENSPLHF. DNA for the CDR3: TGTGCCAGCAGCCCGGTAAACGGATTAGAGAATTCACCCCTCCACTTT.

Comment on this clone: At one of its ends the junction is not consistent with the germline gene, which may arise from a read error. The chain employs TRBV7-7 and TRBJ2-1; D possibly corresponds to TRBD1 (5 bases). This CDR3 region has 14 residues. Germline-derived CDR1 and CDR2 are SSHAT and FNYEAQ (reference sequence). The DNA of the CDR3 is TGTGCTAGCAGCTTAGTTCTAGGGGATAATGAGCAGTTCTTC. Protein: CASSLVLGDNEQFF.

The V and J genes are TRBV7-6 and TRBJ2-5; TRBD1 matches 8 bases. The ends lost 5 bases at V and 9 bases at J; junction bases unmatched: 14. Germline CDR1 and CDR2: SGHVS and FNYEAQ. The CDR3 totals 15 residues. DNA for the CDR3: TGTGCCAGCAGCAGAGGGACAGGAGTCAATCTCGCCCAGTACTTC. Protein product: CASSRGTGVNLAQYF.

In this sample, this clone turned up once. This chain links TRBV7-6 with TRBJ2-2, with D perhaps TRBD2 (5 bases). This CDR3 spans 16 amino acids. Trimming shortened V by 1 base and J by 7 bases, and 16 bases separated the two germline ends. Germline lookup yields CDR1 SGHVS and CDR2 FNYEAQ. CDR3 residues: CASSLDRARAGGELFF. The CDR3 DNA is TGTGCCAGCAGCTTAGACCGGGCGCGGGCGGGCGGGGAGCTGTTTTTT. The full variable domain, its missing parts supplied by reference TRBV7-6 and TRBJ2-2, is GAGVSQSPRYKVTKRGQDVALRCDPISGHVSLYWYRQALGQGPEFLTYFNYEAQQDKSGLPNDRFSAERPEGSISTLTIQRTEQRDSAMYRCASSLDRARAGGELFFGEGSRLTVL.

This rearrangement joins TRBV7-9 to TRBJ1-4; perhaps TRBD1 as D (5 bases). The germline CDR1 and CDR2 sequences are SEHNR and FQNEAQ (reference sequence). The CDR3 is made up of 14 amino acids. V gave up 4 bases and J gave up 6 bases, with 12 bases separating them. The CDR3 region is CASSSRTIYEKLFF. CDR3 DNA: TGTGCCAGCAGCTCTAGGACAATTTATGAAAAACTGTTTTTT.

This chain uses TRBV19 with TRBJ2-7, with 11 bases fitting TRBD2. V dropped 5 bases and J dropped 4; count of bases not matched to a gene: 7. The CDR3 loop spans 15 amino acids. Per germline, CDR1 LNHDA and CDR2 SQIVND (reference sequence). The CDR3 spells CASSDPSGGRYEQYF. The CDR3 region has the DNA TGTGCCAGTAGTGATCCTAGCGGGGGGAGGTACGAGCAGTACTTC.

This CDR3 is CASSPPGRGSYTF. As DNA, the CDR3 is TGTGCCAGCAGCCCGCCCGGACGGGGGAGCTACACCTTC. The rearrangement links TRBV5-4 to TRBJ1-2, with a weak D call TRBD1 (5 bases). Per the germline V gene, CDR1 is SGHNT and CDR2 is YYREEE (reference sequence). The CDR3 has 13 residues. V lost 4 bases to trimming and J lost 9 bases, with 16 bases between them.

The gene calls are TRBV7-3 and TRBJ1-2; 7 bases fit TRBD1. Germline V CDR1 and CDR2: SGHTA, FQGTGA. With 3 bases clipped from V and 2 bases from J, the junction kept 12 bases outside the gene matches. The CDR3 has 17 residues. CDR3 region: CASSLAARTGVNYGYTF. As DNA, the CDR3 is TGTGCCAGCAGCTTGGCGGCCAGAACAGGGGTAAACTATGGCTACACCTTC.

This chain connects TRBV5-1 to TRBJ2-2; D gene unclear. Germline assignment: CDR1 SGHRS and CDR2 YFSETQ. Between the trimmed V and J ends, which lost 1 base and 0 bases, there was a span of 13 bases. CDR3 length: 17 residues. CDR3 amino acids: CASSLRSRTANTGELFF. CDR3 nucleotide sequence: TGCGCCAGCAGCTTGCGATCTAGGACCGCGAACACCGGGGAGCTGTTTTTT. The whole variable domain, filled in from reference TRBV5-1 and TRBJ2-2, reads KAGVTQTPRYLIKTRGQQVTLSCSPISGHRSVSWYQQTPGQGLQFLFEYFSETQRNKGNFPGRFSGRQFSNSRSEMNVSTLELGDSALYLCASSLRSRTANTGELFFGEGSRLTVL.

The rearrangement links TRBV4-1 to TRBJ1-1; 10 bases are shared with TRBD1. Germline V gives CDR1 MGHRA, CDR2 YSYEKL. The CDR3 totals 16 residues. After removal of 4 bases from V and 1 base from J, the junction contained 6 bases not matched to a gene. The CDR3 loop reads CASSPRQGAQNTEAFF. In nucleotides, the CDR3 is TGCGCCAGCAGCCCTCGACAGGGGGCCCAGAACACTGAAGCTTTCTTT.

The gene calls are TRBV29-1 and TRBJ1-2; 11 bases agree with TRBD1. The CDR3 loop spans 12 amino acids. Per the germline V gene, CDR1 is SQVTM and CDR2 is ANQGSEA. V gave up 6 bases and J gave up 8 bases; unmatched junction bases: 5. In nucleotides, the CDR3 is TGCAGCGTAGCGGGACAGGGGGAAGGCTACACCTTC. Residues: CSVAGQGEGYTF. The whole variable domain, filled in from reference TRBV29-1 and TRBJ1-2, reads SAVISQKPSRDICQRGTSLTIQCQVDSQVTMMFWYRQQPGQSLTLIATANQGSEATYESGFVIDKFPISRPNLTFSTLTVSNMSPEDSSIYLCSVAGQGEGYTFGSGTRLTVV.

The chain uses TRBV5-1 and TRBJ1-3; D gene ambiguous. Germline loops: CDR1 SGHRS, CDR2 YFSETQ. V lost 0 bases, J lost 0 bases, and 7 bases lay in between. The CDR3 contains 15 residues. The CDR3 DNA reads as TGCGCCAGCAGCTTGGAAACTAACTCTGGAAACACCATATATTTT. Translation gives CASSLETNSGNTIYF.

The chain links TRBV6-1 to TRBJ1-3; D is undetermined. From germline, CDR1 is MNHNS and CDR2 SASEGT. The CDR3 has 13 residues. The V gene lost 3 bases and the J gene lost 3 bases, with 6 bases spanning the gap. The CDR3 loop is CASSEWGGNTIYF. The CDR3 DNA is TGTGCCAGCAGTGAGTGGGGTGGAAACACCATATATTTT.

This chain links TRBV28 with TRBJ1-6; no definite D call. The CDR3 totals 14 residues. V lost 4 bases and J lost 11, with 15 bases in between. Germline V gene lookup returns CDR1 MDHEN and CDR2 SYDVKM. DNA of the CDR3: TGTGCCAGCAGTTCACCCGGCAGCCAGGCACCCCTCCACTTT. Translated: CASSSPGSQAPLHF.